One sample yielded the 5 T cell receptor beta chains listed below, sequenced in a study of response to subunit inactivated influenza vaccine. TCRdb redid the calling of the RT-PCR reads with MiXCR, one entry per CDR3 protein. Of roughly 780,000 distinct CDR3 sequences in the sample, about 18% were seen once. The source was PBMCs from blood, collected around 5 days after vaccination. The receptors were sampled from a man aged 50 to 59 who received an inactivated influenza vaccine.

Concerning this clonotype: One end of the junction varies from germline; a read error may be responsible. V is TRBV2 and J is TRBJ2-5; TRBD1 aligns across 9 bases. The germline gives CDR1 SNHLY, CDR2 FYNNEI. The CDR3 totals 14 residues. CDR3 DNA: TGTGACAGCAGTGAACAGGGGGCTCAAGAGACCCAGTACTTC. It encodes CDSSEQGAQETQYF.

This chain joins TRBV12-3 or TRBV12-4 and TRBJ1-2; D is unresolved. This CDR3 contains 15 residues. The V gene lost 1 base and the J gene lost 7 bases, with 16 bases spanning the gap. The CDR3 DNA reads as TGTGCCAGCAGTTTAGGAGGGTTTACGTACCCTGGCTACACCTTC. It encodes CASSLGGFTYPGYTF.

This clonotype was seen repeatedly, ten times or more. The V call is TRBV5-1, the J call TRBJ2-7, with D perhaps TRBD1 (7 bases). Trimming took off 4 bases at V and 3 bases at J, with 11 bases between the two ends. The length of the CDR3 is 13 residues. Germline lookup yields CDR1 SGHRS and CDR2 YFSETQ. The CDR3 DNA reads as TGCGCCAGCAGCGCGGGACAGAGCTACGAGCAGTACTTC. Translated, it gives CASSAGQSYEQYF.

CDR3 DNA sequence: TGTGCCAGCAGTACTCGGACAGGGACTAACTATGGCTACACCTTC. Residues: CASSTRTGTNYGYTF. The chain uses TRBV12-3 or TRBV12-4 and TRBJ1-2, with TRBD1 identical over 8 bases. With V trimmed by 5 bases and J by 0 bases, 5 bases remained unmatched. The CDR3 has 15 amino acids.

The rearrangement uses TRBV7-9 and TRBJ2-4, with D maybe TRBD1 (6 bases). The CDR3 runs 17 residues. The germline CDR1 and CDR2 sequences are SEHNR and FQNEAQ (reference sequence). V lost 2 bases to trimming and J lost 0 bases, with 14 bases between them. The CDR3 is CASSLFRDTLAKNIQYF. DNA for the CDR3: TGTGCCAGCAGCTTATTCCGGGACACGCTAGCCAAAAACATTCAGTACTTC.